This T cell receptor beta chain originates from a study of metastatic and nonmetastatic thyroid tumors. As for the study in general: Repertoire comparisons spanned blood and tumor or nodule tissue from malignant and benign thyroid patients.

TCRdb reanalyzed the PCR reads via MiXCR. Of around 19,000 clones in the sample, roughly a sixth are singletons; the top ten hold more than 9%. The V end lost 5 bases, the J end lost 13 bases, and 13 bases lay between the germline ends. This CDR3 comprises 11 residues. Germline lookup yields CDR1 LNHDA and CDR2 SQIVND (reference sequence). Every patient was untreated before thyroid surgery. The study, taken as a whole, reports: Reports indicated that malignant thyroid tumors showed significantly higher TCR beta diversity than benign nodules did, in blood and tumor.

This clone was seen ten or more times. Its antigen is as yet unknown. This clonotype originated in a female donor with papillary thyroid cancer or a benign thyroid nodule (not recorded which). Some clones in this sample may be carry-over from other donors' samples. The sequencing sample was made of tumor tissue. The rearrangement uses TRBV19 and TRBJ2-3; no reliable D call. The CDR3 protein is CASSPRAPEYF. For the CDR3, the DNA is TGTGCCAGTAGTCCAAGAGCCCCGGAGTATTTT.